This TCR beta chain was documented in a study of shared clonotypes between healthy human individuals. Study-wide background: Per-donor plates numbered three CD4 naive, three CD4 memory, two CD8 naive and one CD8 memory. Points from the study as a whole: Sharing of clonotypes among donors was expected to vary with sequencing depth. Larger richness was generally estimated for naive than memory subsets.

A remark on this clone: What it recognizes is unknown.

Study processing details: Junction-only sequences produced by ImmunoSEQ had no quality scores, so filtering differed. Here immunoSEQ multiplex PCR was the method, and the copy in TCRdb shows in-frame clones only, minus some. V and J calls and clone size are those listed in that table; D and trimming were worked out from the DNA. This table has a few million clones, 90% to 95% appearing once. CDR3 length: 16 amino acids. Per the germline V gene, CDR1 is SGHTA and CDR2 is FQGNSA. Trimming took 0 bases from V and 1 from J, leaving 10 bases between them. The specimen sequenced was naive CD4+ T cells sorted from blood. Described subset: CD45RA+ positively selected. V gene TRBV7-2 combines with J gene TRBJ1-5; possibly TRBD1 for D (5 bases). This TCR came from a man between 18 and 29 years old in good health. CDR3 nucleotide sequence: TGTGCCAGCAGCTTAGCAGGGGCTTGGAGCAATCAGCCCCAGCATTTT. Residues: CASSLAGAWSNQPQHF.